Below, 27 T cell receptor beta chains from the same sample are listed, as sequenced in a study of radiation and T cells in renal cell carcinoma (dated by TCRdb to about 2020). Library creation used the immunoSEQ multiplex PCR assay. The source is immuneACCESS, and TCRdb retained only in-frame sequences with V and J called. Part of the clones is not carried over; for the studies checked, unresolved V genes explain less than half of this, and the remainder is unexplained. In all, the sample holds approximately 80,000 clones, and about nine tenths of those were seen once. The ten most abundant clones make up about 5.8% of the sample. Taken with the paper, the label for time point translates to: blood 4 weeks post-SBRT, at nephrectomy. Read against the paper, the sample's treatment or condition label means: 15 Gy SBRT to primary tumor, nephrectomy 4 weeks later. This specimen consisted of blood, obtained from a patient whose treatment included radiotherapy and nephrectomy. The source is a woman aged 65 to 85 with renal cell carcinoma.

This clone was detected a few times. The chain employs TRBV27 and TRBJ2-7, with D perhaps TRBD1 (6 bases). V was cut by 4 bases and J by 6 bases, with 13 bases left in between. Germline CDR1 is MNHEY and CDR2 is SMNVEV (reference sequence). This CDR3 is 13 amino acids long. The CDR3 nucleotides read TGTGCCAGCAGTTGGTCTAGGACAGTCGAGCAGTACTTC. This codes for CASSWSRTVEQYF.

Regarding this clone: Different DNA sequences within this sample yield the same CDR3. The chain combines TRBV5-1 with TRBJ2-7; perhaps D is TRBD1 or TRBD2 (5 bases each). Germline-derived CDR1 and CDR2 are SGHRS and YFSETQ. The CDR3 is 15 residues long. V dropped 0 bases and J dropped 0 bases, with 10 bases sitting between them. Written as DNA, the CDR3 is TGCGCCAGCAGCTTGGCCCCAGGGAGCTCCTACGAGCAGTACTTC. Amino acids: CASSLAPGSSYEQYF.

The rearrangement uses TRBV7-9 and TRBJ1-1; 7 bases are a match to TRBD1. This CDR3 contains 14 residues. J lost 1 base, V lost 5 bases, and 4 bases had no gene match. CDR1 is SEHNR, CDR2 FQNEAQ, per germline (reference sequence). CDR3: CASSGDRSNTEAFF. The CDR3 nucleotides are TGTGCCAGCAGCGGGGACAGATCGAACACTGAAGCTTTCTTT.

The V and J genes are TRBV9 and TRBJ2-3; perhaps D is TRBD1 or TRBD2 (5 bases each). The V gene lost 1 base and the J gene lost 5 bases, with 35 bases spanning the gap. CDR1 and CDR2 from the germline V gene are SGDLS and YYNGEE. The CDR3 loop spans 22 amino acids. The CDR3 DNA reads TGTGCCAGCAGCGTATTACCCCGGGATTTGCGAGGGGAATCGAGGAAGGGAGATACGCAGTATTTT. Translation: CASSVLPRDLRGESRKGDTQYF.

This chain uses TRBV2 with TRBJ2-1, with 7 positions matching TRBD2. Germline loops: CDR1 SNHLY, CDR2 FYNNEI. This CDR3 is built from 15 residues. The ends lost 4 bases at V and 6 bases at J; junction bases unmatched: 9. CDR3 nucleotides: TGTGCCAGCAGTGGAACCACGGGACTACCCAATGAGCAGTTCTTC. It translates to CASSGTTGLPNEQFF.

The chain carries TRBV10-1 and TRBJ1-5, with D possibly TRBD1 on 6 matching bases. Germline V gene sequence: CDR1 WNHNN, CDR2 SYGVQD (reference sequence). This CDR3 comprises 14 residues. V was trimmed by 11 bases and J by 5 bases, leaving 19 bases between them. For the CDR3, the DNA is TGCGCCGGGTTAAAAGGGGGTATGGATCAGCCCCAGCATTTT. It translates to CAGLKGGMDQPQHF.

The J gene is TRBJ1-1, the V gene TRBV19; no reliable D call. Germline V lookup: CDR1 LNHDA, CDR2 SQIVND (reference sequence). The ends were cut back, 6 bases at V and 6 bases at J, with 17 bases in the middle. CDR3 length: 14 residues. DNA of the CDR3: TGTGCCAGTAGCGCGAGGACCCAGGAATCTGAAGCTTTCTTT. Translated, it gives CASSARTQESEAFF.

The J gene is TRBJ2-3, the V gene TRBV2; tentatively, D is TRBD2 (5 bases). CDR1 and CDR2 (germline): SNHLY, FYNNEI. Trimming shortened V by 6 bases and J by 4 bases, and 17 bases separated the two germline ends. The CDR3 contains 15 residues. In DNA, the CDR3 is TGTGCCAGCAGGAAGGATGAGGGCTCGGCAGATACGCAGTATTTT. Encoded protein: CASRKDEGSADTQYF.

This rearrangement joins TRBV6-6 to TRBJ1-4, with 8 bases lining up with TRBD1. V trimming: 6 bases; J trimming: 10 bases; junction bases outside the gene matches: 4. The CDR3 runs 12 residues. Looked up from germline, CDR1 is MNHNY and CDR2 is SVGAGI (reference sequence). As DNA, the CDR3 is TGTGCCAGCAGAGACACAGGGGGAAAACTGTTTTTT. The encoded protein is CASRDTGGKLFF.

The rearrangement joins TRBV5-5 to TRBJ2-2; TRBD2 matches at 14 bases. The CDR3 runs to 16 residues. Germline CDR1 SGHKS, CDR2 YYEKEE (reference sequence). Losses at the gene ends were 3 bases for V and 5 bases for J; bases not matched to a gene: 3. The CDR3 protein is CASSWGLAGATGELFF. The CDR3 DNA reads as TGTGCCAGCAGCTGGGGACTAGCGGGAGCAACCGGGGAGCTGTTTTTT.

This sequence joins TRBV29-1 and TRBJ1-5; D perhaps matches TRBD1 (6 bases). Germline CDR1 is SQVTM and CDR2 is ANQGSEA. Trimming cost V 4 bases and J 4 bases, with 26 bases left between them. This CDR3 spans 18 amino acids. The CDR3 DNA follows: TGCAGCGTTGCCGTCCCCCCAGGGGCGGAGGGGGGTAATCAGCCCCAGCATTTT. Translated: CSVAVPPGAEGGNQPQHF. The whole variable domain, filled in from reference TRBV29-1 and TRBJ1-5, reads SAVISQKPSRDICQRGTSLTIQCQVDSQVTMMFWYRQQPGQSLTLIATANQGSEATYESGFVIDKFPISRPNLTFSTLTVSNMSPEDSSIYLCSVAVPPGAEGGNQPQHFGDGTRLSIL.

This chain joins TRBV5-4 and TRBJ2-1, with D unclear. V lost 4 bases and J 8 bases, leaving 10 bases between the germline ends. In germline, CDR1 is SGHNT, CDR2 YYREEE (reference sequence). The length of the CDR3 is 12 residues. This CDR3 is CASSTDVDEQFF. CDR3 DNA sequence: TGTGCCAGCAGCACGGACGTGGATGAGCAGTTCTTC.

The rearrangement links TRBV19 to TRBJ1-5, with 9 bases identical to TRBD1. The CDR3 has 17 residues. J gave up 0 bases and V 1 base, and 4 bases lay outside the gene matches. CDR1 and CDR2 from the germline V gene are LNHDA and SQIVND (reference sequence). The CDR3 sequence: CASSIGTGGYSNQPQHF. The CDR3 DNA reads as TGTGCCAGTAGTATAGGCACAGGGGGCTATAGCAATCAGCCCCAGCATTTT.

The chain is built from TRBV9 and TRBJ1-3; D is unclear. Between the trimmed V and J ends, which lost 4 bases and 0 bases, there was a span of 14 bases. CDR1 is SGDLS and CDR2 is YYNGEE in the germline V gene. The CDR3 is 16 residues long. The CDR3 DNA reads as TGTGCCAGCAGCCCGCGAGGGCACCCCTCTGGAAACACCATATATTTT. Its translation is CASSPRGHPSGNTIYF.

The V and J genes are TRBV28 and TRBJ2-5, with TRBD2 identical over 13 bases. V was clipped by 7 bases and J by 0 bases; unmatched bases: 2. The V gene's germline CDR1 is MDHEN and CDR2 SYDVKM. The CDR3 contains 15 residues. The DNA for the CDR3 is TGTGCCAGCATCGGACTAGCGGGGGACCAAGAGACCCAGTACTTC. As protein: CASIGLAGDQETQYF.

The CDR3 region has the DNA TGTGCCATCAGTGAGAGGACTAGCGGGGGGCCCGGCTCTGGGGCCAACGTCCTGACTTTC. Its protein product is CAISERTSGGPGSGANVLTF. The chain uses TRBV10-3 and TRBJ2-6, with TRBD2 matching over 14 bases. This CDR3 is built from 20 residues. V shed 2 bases, J shed 0 bases, and the junction held 6 bases outside the gene matches. Per the germline V gene, CDR1 is ENHRY and CDR2 is SYGVKD.

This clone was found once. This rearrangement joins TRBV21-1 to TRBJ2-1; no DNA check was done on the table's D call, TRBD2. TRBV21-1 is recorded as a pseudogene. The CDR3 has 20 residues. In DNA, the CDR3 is TGTGCCAGCAGCAAAGTAAAAGAATCGGTTCTAGCGCCCAGTTACAATGAGCAGTTCTTC. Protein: CASSKVKESVLAPSYNEQFF.

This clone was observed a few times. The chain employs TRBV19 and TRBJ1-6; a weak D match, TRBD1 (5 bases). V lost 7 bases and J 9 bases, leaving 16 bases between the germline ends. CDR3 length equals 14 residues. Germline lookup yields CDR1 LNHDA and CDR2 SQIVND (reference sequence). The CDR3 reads CASTPGRVGSPLHF. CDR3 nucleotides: TGTGCCAGTACCCCGGGGCGCGTTGGTTCACCCCTCCACTTT.

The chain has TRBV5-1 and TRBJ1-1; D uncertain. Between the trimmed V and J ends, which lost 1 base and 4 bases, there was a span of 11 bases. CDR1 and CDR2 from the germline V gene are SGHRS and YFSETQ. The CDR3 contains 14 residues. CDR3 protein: CASSLYGEGTEAFF. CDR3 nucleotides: TGCGCCAGCAGCTTGTATGGGGAGGGCACTGAAGCTTTCTTT. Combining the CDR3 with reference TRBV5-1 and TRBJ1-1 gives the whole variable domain KAGVTQTPRYLIKTRGQQVTLSCSPISGHRSVSWYQQTPGQGLQFLFEYFSETQRNKGNFPGRFSGRQFSNSRSEMNVSTLELGDSALYLCASSLYGEGTEAFFGQGTRLTVV.

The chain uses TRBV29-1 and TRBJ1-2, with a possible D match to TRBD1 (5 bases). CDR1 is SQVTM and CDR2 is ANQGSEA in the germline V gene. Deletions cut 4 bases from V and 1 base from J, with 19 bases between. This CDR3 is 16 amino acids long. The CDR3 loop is CSVVWGGRGFNYGYTF. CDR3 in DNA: TGCAGCGTTGTCTGGGGCGGTAGAGGATTTAACTATGGCTACACCTTC.

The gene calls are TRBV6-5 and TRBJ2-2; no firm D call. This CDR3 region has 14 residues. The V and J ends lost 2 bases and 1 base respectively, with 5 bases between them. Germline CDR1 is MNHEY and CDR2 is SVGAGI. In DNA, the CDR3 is TGTGCCAGCAGTTACCTTCTGAACACCGGGGAGCTGTTTTTT. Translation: CASSYLLNTGELFF.

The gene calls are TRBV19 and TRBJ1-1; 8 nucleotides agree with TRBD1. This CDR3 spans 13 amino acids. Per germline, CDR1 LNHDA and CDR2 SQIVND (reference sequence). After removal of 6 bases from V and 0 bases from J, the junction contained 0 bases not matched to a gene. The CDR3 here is CASRTGVNTEAFF. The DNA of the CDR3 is TGTGCCAGTAGGACAGGGGTGAACACTGAAGCTTTCTTT.

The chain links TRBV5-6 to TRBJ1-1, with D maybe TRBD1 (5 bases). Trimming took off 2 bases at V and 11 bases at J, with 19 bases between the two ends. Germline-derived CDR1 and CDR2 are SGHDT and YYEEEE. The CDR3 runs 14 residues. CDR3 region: CASSFFIVRGWAFF. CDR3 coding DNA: TGTGCCAGCAGCTTTTTTATTGTCCGGGGGTGGGCTTTCTTT.

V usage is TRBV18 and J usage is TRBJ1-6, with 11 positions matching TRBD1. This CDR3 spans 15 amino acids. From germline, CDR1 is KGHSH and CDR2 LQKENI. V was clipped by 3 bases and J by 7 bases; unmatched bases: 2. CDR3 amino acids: CASSPGTGGNSPLHF. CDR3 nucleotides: TGTGCCAGCTCACCCGGGACAGGGGGAAATTCACCCCTCCACTTT.

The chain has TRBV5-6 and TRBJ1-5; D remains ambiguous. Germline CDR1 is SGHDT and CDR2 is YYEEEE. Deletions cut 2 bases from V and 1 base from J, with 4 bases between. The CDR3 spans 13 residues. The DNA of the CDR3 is TGTGCCAGCAGCTTAAGGAGCAATCAGCCCCAGCATTTT. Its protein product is CASSLRSNQPQHF.

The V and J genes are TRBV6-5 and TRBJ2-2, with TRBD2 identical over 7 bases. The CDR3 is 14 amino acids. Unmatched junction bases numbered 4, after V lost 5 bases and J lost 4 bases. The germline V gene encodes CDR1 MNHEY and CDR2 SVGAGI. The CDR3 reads CASSRGGATGELFF. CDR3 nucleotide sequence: TGTGCCAGCAGTAGGGGAGGGGCCACCGGGGAGCTGTTTTTT.

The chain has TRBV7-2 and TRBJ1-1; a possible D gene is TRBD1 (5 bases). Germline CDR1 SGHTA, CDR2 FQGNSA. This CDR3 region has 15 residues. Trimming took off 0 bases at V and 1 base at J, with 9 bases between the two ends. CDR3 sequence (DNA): TGTGCCAGCAGCTTAGCTCGGGGCTCGAACACTGAAGCTTTCTTT. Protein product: CASSLARGSNTEAFF.